A single sample is the source of the 26 T cell receptor beta chains below, sequenced in a study of regulatory T cells in long-lasting Graves disease. Indicated time point: persistent/refractory GD, antithyroid drugs over 5 years with positive TRAb. Scientists built the TCR library using RNA that was extracted from PBMCs. Arm-PCR of CDR3 regions and iRepertoire HTBI primers were the basis on which TCR beta libraries were built. Each CDR3 protein is one row after TCRdb ran MiXCR on the multiplex PCR reads. Among 500,000 to 800,000 distinct CDR3 sequences listed, around 30% were seen once. The specimen comprised peripheral blood mononuclear cells (PBMCs), sampled when the disease was refractory, from a patient treated with antithyroid drugs. The receptor source for this set is a female donor with Graves disease.

Concerning this clonotype: At one end the junction does not follow the germline gene, possibly because of a read error. This chain joins TRBV15 and TRBJ1-1, with 7 bases that match TRBD1. The CDR3 extends over 13 amino acids. Germline V gene sequence: CDR1 LNHNV, CDR2 YYDKDF (reference sequence). CDR3 DNA: TGTGCCACCAGCAGACGCAGGGGGAATGAAGCTTCCTTT. Encoded protein: CATSRRRGNEASF.

In this sample, this clonotype turned up once. The chain carries TRBV24-1 and TRBJ1-2; perhaps TRBD1 as D (5 bases). The CDR3 runs to 13 residues. Looked up from germline, CDR1 is KGHDR and CDR2 is SFDVKD. V was pared by 1 base and J by 8 bases, with 10 bases between. CDR3 in amino acids: CATSDLRGRGYTF. DNA for the CDR3: TGTGCCACCAGTGATTTAAGGGGACGCGGCTACACCTTC.

J is TRBJ2-3 and V is TRBV2; 13 bases map to TRBD2. CDR3 length equals 17 residues. With V trimmed by 11 bases and J by 1 base, 12 bases remained unmatched. The germline V gene has CDR1 SNHLY and CDR2 FYNNEI. CDR3 nucleotide sequence: TGTGCCGGGCAACCGGGACTAGCGGGGTACCGCACAGATACGCAGTATTTT. This encodes CAGQPGLAGYRTDTQYF.

As DNA, the CDR3 is TGTGCCTGGAGTTCAGACAGATATCAGCCCCAGCATTTT. Translated: CAWSSDRYQPQHF. The chain couples TRBV30 to TRBJ1-5; the D gene is possibly TRBD1 (5 bases). V was shortened by 2 bases and J by 5 bases, with 10 bases between the two germline ends. The CDR3 runs 13 residues. Germline CDR1 reads GTSNPN; CDR2 reads SVGIG (reference sequence).

This clonotype was detected a few times. V is TRBV3-1 and J is TRBJ1-2; the D is unclear. The ends were cut back, 1 base at V and 6 bases at J, with 6 bases in the middle. This CDR3 has 12 residues. Germline V gene data show CDR1 as LGHDT and CDR2 as YNNKEL (reference sequence). CDR3: CASSQVWHGYTF. The DNA for the CDR3 is TGTGCCAGCAGCCAAGTCTGGCATGGCTACACCTTC.

This sequence joins TRBV5-1 and TRBJ1-1, with no clear D. Trimming took off 2 bases at V and 6 bases at J, with 11 bases between the two ends. CDR3 length: 13 residues. Germline V gene data show CDR1 as SGHRS and CDR2 as YFSETQ. CDR3: CASSFAGSSEAFF. As DNA, the CDR3 is TGCGCCAGCAGCTTTGCTGGAAGCTCTGAAGCTTTCTTT.

This chain uses TRBV11-2 with TRBJ1-4; perhaps TRBD1 as D (5 bases). There are 15 residues in the CDR3. V dropped 5 bases and J dropped 4 bases, with 14 bases sitting between them. Germline V gene sequence: CDR1 SGHAT, CDR2 FQNNGV. For the CDR3, the DNA is TGTGCCAGCAGCGGCCGACAGTTACTTAATGAAAAACTGTTTTTT. It codes for CASSGRQLLNEKLFF.

The V gene is TRBV20-1, the J gene TRBJ1-1; perhaps TRBD1 as D (5 bases). From germline, CDR1 is DFQATT and CDR2 SNEGSKA (reference sequence). The CDR3 loop spans 12 amino acids. The DNA for the CDR3 is TGCTCCCCGGACACTGAGGGCACTGAAGCTTTCTTT. Its translation: CSPDTEGTEAFF.

Only one count was recorded for this clonotype. The chain combines TRBV10-1 with TRBJ2-3; no clear D. Germline lookup yields CDR1 WNHNN and CDR2 SYGVQD (reference sequence). V gave up 2 bases and J gave up 2 bases, with 14 bases separating them. The CDR3 runs 16 residues. The CDR3, as DNA: TGCGCCAGCAGTGAGACAGCCCGCTTAAACACAGATACGCAGTATTTT. It translates to CASSETARLNTDTQYF.

This clonotype was observed a handful of times. The chain couples TRBV6-1 to TRBJ1-3; 7 bases line up with TRBD1. From germline, CDR1 is MNHNS and CDR2 SASEGT. This CDR3 is 15 amino acids long. V shed 8 bases and J 0 bases; nucleotides not matched to a gene: 7. This CDR3 reads CASRQGERSGNTIYF. CDR3 bases: TGTGCCAGCCGACAGGGTGAGCGCTCTGGAAACACCATATATTTT.

Only a few counts were recorded for this clonotype. The chain is built from TRBV20-1 and TRBJ2-7; D could derive from TRBD1 or TRBD2 (5 bases each). Germline lookup yields CDR1 DFQATT and CDR2 SNEGSKA (reference sequence). V was shortened by 5 bases and J by 0 bases, with 11 bases between the two germline ends. CDR3 length: 13 residues. CDR3 in DNA: TGCAGTGCTGCCCGGGGCCGCTCCTACGAGCAGTACTTC. Its translation is CSAARGRSYEQYF.

This clonotype was seen more than once but under ten times. The gene calls are TRBV3-1 and TRBJ1-2; D gene uncertain. With 1 base removed from V and 0 bases from J, the gap between germline ends came to 6 bases. Germline V lookup: CDR1 LGHDT, CDR2 YNNKEL (reference sequence). This CDR3 is built from 14 residues. The chain's CDR3 is CASSQGFTNYGYTF. The CDR3 nucleotides are TGTGCCAGCAGCCAAGGTTTCACTAACTATGGCTACACCTTC.

V usage is TRBV28 and J usage is TRBJ2-7; D not certain. Trimming took 5 bases from V and 5 from J, leaving 10 bases between them. The CDR3 contains 12 residues. CDR1 is MDHEN, CDR2 SYDVKM, per germline. CDR3 sequence (DNA): TGTGCCAGCAGTCCCTTTTTGAACGAGCAGTACTTC. Translated, it gives CASSPFLNEQYF. Together with reference TRBV28 and TRBJ2-7, the CDR3 gives the full variable domain: DVKVTQSSRYLVKRTGEKVFLECVQDMDHENMFWYRQDPGLGLRLIYFSYDVKMKEKGDIPEGYSVSREKKERFSLILESASTNQTSMYLCASSPFLNEQYFGPGTRLTVT.

This clonotype was detected many times. The CDR3 sequence is CASSLAATEQYF. The CDR3 nucleotides read TGTGCCAGCAGCTTAGCGGCGACCGAGCAGTACTTC. The chain employs TRBV11-2 and TRBJ2-7; D is uncertain. The V gene lost 1 base and the J gene lost 6 bases, with 7 bases spanning the gap. CDR1 SGHAT and CDR2 FQNNGV come from the germline V gene. There are 12 residues in the CDR3.

This clonotype was detected many times. The V and J genes are TRBV12-3 or TRBV12-4 and TRBJ2-5; 10 bases match TRBD2. This CDR3 has 15 residues. Losses at the gene ends were 7 bases for V and 0 bases for J; bases not matched to a gene: 5. CDR3 nucleotide sequence: TGTGCCAGCACTGGACTAGCGGACTACCAAGAGACCCAGTACTTC. It specifies CASTGLADYQETQYF.

The V and J genes are TRBV29-1 and TRBJ2-1; a weak D match, TRBD2 (6 bases). The CDR3 covers 15 residues. V was pared by 4 bases and J by 6 bases, with 19 bases between. CDR1 and CDR2 (germline): SQVTM, ANQGSEA. CDR3 in amino acids: CSVVGRAGWPNEQFF. CDR3 in DNA: TGCAGCGTTGTTGGTAGGGCGGGATGGCCCAATGAGCAGTTCTTC.

In its sample, this clonotype was seen many times. The chain recombines TRBV2 with TRBJ2-7; 10 positions match TRBD1. The CDR3 is 13 residues long. V was clipped by 8 bases and J by 7 bases; unmatched bases: 8. CDR1 and CDR2 (germline): SNHLY, FYNNEI. CDR3 coding DNA: TGTGCCAGCCGGTTGGACAGGGGGTCAGAGCAGTACTTC. It is translated as CASRLDRGSEQYF.

This rearrangement joins TRBV19 to TRBJ1-1; 8 nucleotides line up with TRBD1. The length of the CDR3 is 14 residues. Germline CDR1 reads LNHDA; CDR2 reads SQIVND (reference sequence). V was pared by 9 bases and J by 4 bases, with 10 bases of the junction left unmatched. The CDR3 loop reads CASILGQGSTEAFF. CDR3 bases: TGTGCCAGCATATTAGGACAGGGATCCACTGAAGCTTTCTTT.

The chain has TRBV7-9 and TRBJ1-5; D is uncertain. Per the germline V gene, CDR1 is SEHNR and CDR2 is FQNEAQ (reference sequence). CDR3 size: 16 residues. Trimming took 1 base from V and 0 from J, leaving 10 bases between them. The CDR3 DNA sequence: TGTGCCAGCAGCTTAGGGCGCGGATTTAGCAATCAGCCCCAGCATTTT. Translating gives CASSLGRGFSNQPQHF.

The V gene is TRBV29-1, the J gene TRBJ2-7; TRBD1 or TRBD2 may be the D gene (5 bases each). This CDR3 comprises 15 residues. CDR1 is SQVTM, CDR2 ANQGSEA, per germline. The germline V and J ends were trimmed by 0 bases and 0 bases, with 12 bases remaining between them. The CDR3 region is CSVEDAQGPSYEQYF. DNA of the CDR3: TGCAGCGTTGAAGATGCGCAGGGACCCTCCTACGAGCAGTACTTC.

This chain links TRBV15 with TRBJ2-5, with D possibly matching TRBD1 (6 bases). This CDR3 comprises 13 residues. Trimming removed 9 bases from V and 1 base from J, with 12 bases in between. Germline CDR1 is LNHNV and CDR2 is YYDKDF (reference sequence). CDR3 sequence: CATSGQSQETQYF. CDR3 coding DNA: TGTGCCACTTCCGGACAGAGCCAAGAGACCCAGTACTTC.

This clonotype showed up many times. This chain joins TRBV30 and TRBJ1-1; no reliable D call. Germline-derived CDR1 and CDR2 are GTSNPN and SVGIG (reference sequence). This CDR3 comprises 13 residues. V was clipped by 0 bases and J by 4 bases, with 9 bases between them. Here the CDR3 reads CAWSVGLGTEAFF. For the CDR3, the DNA is TGTGCCTGGAGTGTAGGACTGGGCACTGAAGCTTTCTTT.

With respect to this clonotype: The germline gene is not matched at one end of the junction; a read error may be the cause. The chain combines TRBV27 with TRBJ1-5; the D is unclear. This CDR3 comprises 12 residues. Germline V CDR1 and CDR2: MNHEY, SMNVEV (reference sequence). CDR3 sequence: CAGSFFNQPQHF. CDR3 coding DNA: TGTGCCGGCAGTTTTTTCAATCAGCCCCAGCATTTT.

The genes are TRBV28 and TRBJ2-5, with TRBD2 as a possible D gene (5 bases). The CDR3 loop spans 16 amino acids. Trimming took 5 bases from V and 4 from J, leaving 20 bases between them. CDR1 and CDR2 from the germline V gene are MDHEN and SYDVKM. CDR3 in DNA: TGTGCCAGCAGTCCCGCCCCGGGAAGCTGGGGAGAGACCCAGTACTTC. Its protein product is CASSPAPGSWGETQYF.

This clonotype has a count of ten or more. V usage is TRBV12-3 or TRBV12-4 and J usage is TRBJ1-4; D possibly corresponds to TRBD1 (6 bases). The CDR3 has 15 residues. Trimming removed 5 bases from V and 1 base from J, with 11 bases in between. CDR3 sequence reads: CASSPGQQTNEKLFF. The CDR3 DNA reads TGTGCCAGCAGTCCCGGACAGCAAACTAATGAAAAACTGTTTTTT.

This rearrangement joins TRBV7-9 to TRBJ1-1, with D possibly TRBD1 on 5 matching bases. CDR3 length: 14 amino acids. The germline gives CDR1 SEHNR, CDR2 FQNEAQ (reference sequence). With 5 bases removed from V and 7 bases from J, the gap between germline ends came to 17 bases. The CDR3 sequence: CASSRDRGLLEAFF. CDR3 nucleotides: TGTGCCAGCAGCCGGGACCGGGGGTTGCTTGAAGCTTTCTTT.